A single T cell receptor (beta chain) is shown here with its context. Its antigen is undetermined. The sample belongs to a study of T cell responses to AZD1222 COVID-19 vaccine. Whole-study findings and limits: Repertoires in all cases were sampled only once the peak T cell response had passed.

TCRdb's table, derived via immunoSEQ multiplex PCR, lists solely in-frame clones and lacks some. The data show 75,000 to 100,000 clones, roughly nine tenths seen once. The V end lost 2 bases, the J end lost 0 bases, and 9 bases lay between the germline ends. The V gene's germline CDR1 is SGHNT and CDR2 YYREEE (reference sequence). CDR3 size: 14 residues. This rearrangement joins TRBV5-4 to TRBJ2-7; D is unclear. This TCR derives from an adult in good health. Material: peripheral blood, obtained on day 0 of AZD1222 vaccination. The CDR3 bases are TGTGCCAGCAGCTTTTTCGGTAGCTCCTACGAGCAGTACTTC. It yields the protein CASSFFGSSYEQYF.